Listed below are T cell receptor beta chains from one sample, sequenced in a study of CD8+ T cells in alopecia areata. Method: immunoSEQ multiplex PCR; TCRdb's copy keeps in-frame clones and lacks some. The sample gives approximately 280,000 clones, 55% to 75% of which show up once; under 2% is in the top ten. Sample: CD4+ T cells sorted from blood, taken at week 24, from a patient treated with tofacitinib. Source of these receptors: a human donor with alopecia areata. Both conserved end residues are part of each CDR3. Fields, in order: CDR3 DNA, CDR3 protein, clone size, D gene, V gene, J gene. The D gene is left open where the match is weak. Clone size is given for some rows only: seen once, a few or many times, or a class if the clone is expanded.

TGTGCCACCGCACAAGGGGGGCCTCGGAACACTGAAGCTTTCTTT	CATAQGGPRNTEAFF	few	-	TRBV7-9	TRBJ1-1
TGTGCCTGGAGCGCAACCAGGCCTTACGAGCAGTACTTC	CAWSATRPYEQYF	-	-	TRBV30	TRBJ2-7
TGTGCCAGCAGCTTAGCGACCAGCGGGGGGGCCCTTATTGAGCAGTACTTC	CASSLATSGGALIEQYF	-	TRBD2	TRBV7-2	TRBJ2-7
TGCAGCGTTGAGGTGGCCTATGGCTACACCTTC	CSVEVAYGYTF	few	-	TRBV29-1	TRBJ1-2
TGCGCCAGCAGCCCCTCAACAGGGTCTGAAGCTTTCTTT	CASSPSTGSEAFF	-	-	TRBV5-1	TRBJ1-1
TGTGCCAGTAGATGGGCGAATCAGCCCCAGCATTTT	CASRWANQPQHF	-	-	TRBV19	TRBJ1-5
TGCAGCGTTGTGGGGAGGGCCCCCTCCGGCTACACCTTC	CSVVGRAPSGYTF	-	-	TRBV29-1	TRBJ1-2
TGTGCCAGCAGTACTGGACCGACCCAGTACTTC	CASSTGPTQYF	-	-	TRBV6-5	TRBJ2-5
TGCGCCAGCAGCTTGCCGGCAGGGAACACCGGGGAGCTGTTTTTT	CASSLPAGNTGELFF	-	-	TRBV5-1	TRBJ2-2
TGTGCCAGCAGTCCCGAAGAGACCCAGTACTTC	CASSPEETQYF	-	-	TRBV2	TRBJ2-5
TGTGCCAGCACCTCGACAGGCATTAATTCACCCCTCCACTTT	CASTSTGINSPLHF	few	-	TRBV6-6	TRBJ1-6
TGTGCCAGCTCTCAAAACCGAGCGGGGGCCACCGGGGAGCTGTTTTTT	CASSQNRAGATGELFF	-	TRBD2	TRBV18	TRBJ2-2
TGTGCCAGCAGCCACACGAACCGGGGGGTCGGAAACACCATATATTTT	CASSHTNRGVGNTIYF	few	-	TRBV7-2	TRBJ1-3
TGCGCCAGCAGCCGCGTAAGCGGGGGGGCCCCAAGGACCCAGTACTTC	CASSRVSGGAPRTQYF	-	TRBD2	TRBV4-1	TRBJ2-5
TGTGCCAGCAGTTGGCACTTCCGGGCCCTTGACATTCAGTACTTC	CASSWHFRALDIQYF	-	-	TRBV27	TRBJ2-4
TGCAGTGCTAGGATTAAGTACGAGCAGTACTTC	CSARIKYEQYF	-	-	TRBV20-1	TRBJ2-7
TGTGCCAGCAGTTTTATCATGACTCGTGAAAAACTGTTTTTT	CASSFIMTREKLFF	-	-	TRBV27	TRBJ1-4
TGTGCCTGGAGTGCAGGGTCTCCCTACGAGCAGTACTTC	CAWSAGSPYEQYF	-	-	TRBV30	TRBJ2-7
TGTGCCAGCAGCCCCTCTGGGGTCCACGAGCAGTACTTC	CASSPSGVHEQYF	-	-	TRBV5-4	TRBJ2-7
TGTGCCAGCAGCTTGCGGGGCACAGATACGCAGTATTTT	CASSLRGTDTQYF	-	-	TRBV5-6	TRBJ2-3
TGTGCCAGCAGCCAAGATGGACAGATCTCTTTTTCACCCCTCCACTTT	CASSQDGQISFSPLHF	-	-	TRBV2	TRBJ1-6
TGCAGCGCGGTTCTGATGGTCTGGGGGCCCCAAGAGACCCAGTACTTC	CSAVLMVWGPQETQYF	-	-	TRBV29-1	TRBJ2-5
TGTGCCAGCGCATTACTTACCGGGGGGGAGCTGTTTTTT	CASALLTGGELFF	-	-	TRBV6-5	TRBJ2-2
TGCAGCGTTGGCCAGCGGTGGGAGGACACTGAAGCTTTCTTT	CSVGQRWEDTEAFF	-	-	TRBV29-1	TRBJ1-1
TGTGCCAGCAGGGTTAGTGGGCCCAATCAGCCCCAGCATTTT	CASRVSGPNQPQHF	-	-	TRBV2	TRBJ1-5
TGTGCCTGGAGTAAGGTAGCGGGGGGCGTATCCACAGATACGCAGTATTTT	CAWSKVAGGVSTDTQYF	-	TRBD2	TRBV30	TRBJ2-3
TGCAGCGTCGACCGGGCGATTAACACAGATACGCAGTATTTT	CSVDRAINTDTQYF	-	-	TRBV29-1	TRBJ2-3
TGCAGCGTTGCCCCTGGGGGCTCCTACGAGCAGTACTTC	CSVAPGGSYEQYF	-	-	TRBV29-1	TRBJ2-7
TGTGCCAGCAGCACCGGGAACTCTGGAAACACCATATATTTT	CASSTGNSGNTIYF	-	-	TRBV7-2	TRBJ1-3
TGTGCCAGCGTTAAGACAGGAGATCAGCCCCAGCATTTT	CASVKTGDQPQHF	few	-	TRBV2	TRBJ1-5
TGTGCCAGCAGACCCGGGACTGATAACTATGGCTACACCTTC	CASRPGTDNYGYTF	once	-	TRBV5-4	TRBJ1-2
TGTGCCAGCAGTTACGACCCCGTTTCCCAGGCCTACGAGCAGTACTTC	CASSYDPVSQAYEQYF	-	-	TRBV6-6	TRBJ2-7
TGCGCCAGCAGCGAAACGGGCAATTCACCCCTCCACTTT	CASSETGNSPLHF	-	-	TRBV5-1	TRBJ1-6
TGTGCCAGCAGCCCACCCGGGGGGCGGACGGTCTACGAGCAGTACTTC	CASSPPGGRTVYEQYF	-	-	TRBV7-2	TRBJ2-7
TGTGCCAGCAGCGCAACTAGGGGATACACTGAAGCTTTCTTT	CASSATRGYTEAFF	-	-	TRBV7-2	TRBJ1-1
TGCAGCGTTGAAGAGGCAGGGGGACAGCCCCAGCATTTT	CSVEEAGGQPQHF	few	TRBD1	TRBV29-1	TRBJ1-5
TGTGCCAGCAGCATCGGGACTAGCGGGGTGAACACCGGGGAGCTGTTTTTT	CASSIGTSGVNTGELFF	-	TRBD2	TRBV11-2	TRBJ2-2
TGTGCCAGCAGTTCTCCCGCGACTAGCGGCTCCTACGAGCAGTACTTC	CASSSPATSGSYEQYF	few	TRBD2	TRBV6-5	TRBJ2-7
TGCAGCGTTAGGACTAGCGGGGGCACAGATACGCAGTATTTT	CSVRTSGGTDTQYF	few	TRBD2	TRBV29-1	TRBJ2-3
TGTGCCAGCAGACAGGTAAATAGCAATCAGCCCCAGCATTTT	CASRQVNSNQPQHF	-	-	TRBV2	TRBJ1-5
TGTGCCAGCAGCCCCTCGGCTAGATGGTACACCGGGGAGCTGTTTTTT	CASSPSARWYTGELFF	-	-	TRBV7-6	TRBJ2-2
TGCAGCGTTGATCCTAGCACAGATACGCAGTATTTT	CSVDPSTDTQYF	few	-	TRBV29-1	TRBJ2-3
TGTGCCTGGAGCCGTGTTGGAGGGGATAATTCACCCCTCCACTTT	CAWSRVGGDNSPLHF	-	-	TRBV30	TRBJ1-6
TGTGCCTGGAGTTTCGGGACAGGGGGCACTGAAGCTTTCTTT	CAWSFGTGGTEAFF	-	TRBD1	TRBV30	TRBJ1-1
TGTGCCTGGAGTGTACGAGGCGGGGTGGAGGATACGCAGTATTTT	CAWSVRGGVEDTQYF	-	-	TRBV30	TRBJ2-3
TGTGCCAGCAGCCAAAAAGTAGGAGAGACCCAGTACTTC	CASSQKVGETQYF	-	-	TRBV5-4	TRBJ2-5
TGTGCCAGCAGATTCGGGGATCAAGAGACCCAGTACTTC	CASRFGDQETQYF	few	-	TRBV6-5	TRBJ2-5
TGCAGCGTCTACACGGGGGGGCCCTACAATGAGCAGTTCTTC	CSVYTGGPYNEQFF	few	TRBD2	TRBV29-1	TRBJ2-1
TGTGCCAGCACTAGCGGGGGAGTCCAAGAGACCCAGTACTTC	CASTSGGVQETQYF	-	TRBD2	TRBV19	TRBJ2-5
TGTGCCAGCAGCAAAAGAGGGACAGTACACTACAATGAGCAGTTCTTC	CASSKRGTVHYNEQFF	few	-	TRBV21-1	TRBJ2-1
TGCGCCAGCAGCTTGGCAGGGACAGATAACTATGGCTACACCTTC	CASSLAGTDNYGYTF	-	TRBD1	TRBV5-1	TRBJ1-2
TGTGCTAGCAGCTTAGAGAGGGACCCCTCCTACGAGCAGTACTTC	CASSLERDPSYEQYF	-	-	TRBV7-7	TRBJ2-7
TGCAGCGCTGACAGCTTAAAGTACGAGCAGTACTTC	CSADSLKYEQYF	-	-	TRBV29-1	TRBJ2-7
TGTGCCTGGAGTCTGGGAGAGACCCAGTACTTC	CAWSLGETQYF	-	-	TRBV30	TRBJ2-5
TGTGCCAGCAGTGGGGGCGAAGGGCCCCAGCATTTT	CASSGGEGPQHF	-	-	TRBV2	TRBJ1-5
TGCGCCAGCCCATTCTCCGGGCCATCTGGTCTGAGCAATCAGCCCCAGCATTTT	CASPFSGPSGLSNQPQHF	-	-	TRBV4-1	TRBJ1-5
TGTGCCAGCAGCTTAGGATCCCGGGAGACCCAGTACTTC	CASSLGSRETQYF	-	-	TRBV7-2	TRBJ2-5